These 27 T cell receptor beta chains were all obtained from the same sample, sequenced in a study of radiation and T cells in renal cell carcinoma. Libraries were prepared by immunoSEQ multiplex PCR; TCRdb keeps only in-frame clonotypes and omits some of them. Of about 170,000 clones listed, about 87% are singletons. Time point of the sample: blood 4 weeks post-SBRT, at nephrectomy. Sample treatment: 15 Gy SBRT to primary tumor, nephrectomy 4 weeks later. The material sequenced was blood, taken from a patient whose treatment included radiotherapy and nephrectomy. The origin of the receptors is a woman aged 50 to 65 with renal cell carcinoma.

The rearrangement joins TRBV5-1 to TRBJ1-1; D is possibly TRBD1 (5 bases). This CDR3 is built from 16 residues. The V gene lost 5 bases and the J gene lost 4 bases, with 21 bases spanning the gap. CDR1 and CDR2 from the germline V gene are SGHRS and YFSETQ. The CDR3 DNA is TGCGCCAGCAGACTTGATTCTCGACCGAGGGGCACTGAAGCTTTCTTT. It yields the protein CASRLDSRPRGTEAFF.

The chain joins TRBV6-1 to TRBJ2-7; the match to TRBD1 covers 8 bases. In germline, CDR1 is MNHNS, CDR2 SASEGT. The CDR3 runs 16 residues. The J segment lost 4 bases and the V segment lost 2 bases, leaving 10 bases of the junction unmatched. This CDR3 is CASSENGRTGGYEQYF. The CDR3, as DNA: TGTGCCAGCAGTGAAAACGGGAGAACAGGGGGGTACGAGCAGTACTTC.

This chain uses TRBV18 with TRBJ2-7, with 11 bases identical to TRBD2. CDR3 size: 16 residues. Germline CDR1 is KGHSH and CDR2 is LQKENI. The trim removed 3 bases at V and 6 bases at J, leaving 10 bases unmatched. The CDR3 loop reads CASSPLTGTSGLEQYF. The DNA of the CDR3 is TGTGCCAGCTCACCCCTAACCGGGACTAGCGGTCTCGAGCAGTACTTC.

The J gene is TRBJ2-2, the V gene TRBV6-5; D might be TRBD1 (5 bases). This CDR3 region has 15 residues. Germline V gene sequence: CDR1 MNHEY, CDR2 SVGAGI. Between the trimmed V and J ends, which lost 0 bases and 1 base, there was a span of 6 bases. DNA for the CDR3: TGTGCCAGCAGTTACTCGCAGGGGAACACCGGGGAGCTGTTTTTT. As protein: CASSYSQGNTGELFF.

Comments on this clone: Other DNA sequences of this sample code for an identical CDR3. This chain joins TRBV4-1 and TRBJ1-1; D gene ambiguous. The CDR3 contains 13 residues. V dropped 1 base and J dropped 7 bases, with 10 bases sitting between them. Germline V gene data show CDR1 as MGHRA and CDR2 as YSYEKL. The CDR3 loop reads CASSQAGRVEAFF. CDR3 sequence (DNA): TGCGCCAGCAGCCAAGCGGGCAGAGTTGAAGCTTTCTTT.

J is TRBJ2-5 and V is TRBV7-2; tentatively, D is TRBD1 (6 bases). CDR1 is SGHTA, CDR2 FQGNSA, per germline. V shed 6 bases and J shed 2 bases, with 10 bases lying between them. This CDR3 has 13 residues. CDR3 nucleotides: TGTGCCAGCAGACAGGGCCCACAAGAGACCCAGTACTTC. It encodes CASRQGPQETQYF.

The V gene is TRBV10-1, the J gene TRBJ2-1; 9 bases fit TRBD1. Germline CDR1 and CDR2: WNHNN and SYGVQD (reference sequence). The CDR3 is 15 residues long. The J segment lost 3 bases and the V segment lost 3 bases, leaving 3 bases of the junction unmatched. CDR3 sequence (DNA): TGCGCCAGCAGTGAAAGGACAGGGGACTACAATGAGCAGTTCTTC. It translates to CASSERTGDYNEQFF.

J is TRBJ1-3 and V is TRBV6-5; D unclear. The germline V and J ends were trimmed by 6 bases and 3 bases, with 12 bases remaining between them. Per germline, CDR1 MNHEY and CDR2 SVGAGI. This CDR3 comprises 14 residues. The CDR3 loop reads CASSYGGDGNTIYF. CDR3 nucleotide sequence: TGTGCCAGCAGCTATGGCGGGGATGGAAACACCATATATTTT.

The chain couples TRBV7-6 to TRBJ2-7, with no clear D. CDR3 size: 13 residues. Germline V lookup: CDR1 SGHVS, CDR2 FNYEAQ. The germline V and J ends were trimmed by 0 bases and 3 bases, with 6 bases remaining between them. DNA for the CDR3: TGTGCCAGCAGCTTAGCTGGCAACTACGAGCAGTACTTC. Its protein product is CASSLAGNYEQYF.

The rearrangement joins TRBV18 to TRBJ1-2; tentative D call: TRBD1 (6 bases). Germline loops: CDR1 KGHSH, CDR2 LQKENI. The CDR3 is 12 residues long. V lost 3 bases to trimming and J lost 10 bases, with 12 bases between them. The CDR3 spells CASSPGDIYYTF. The CDR3 nucleotides are TGTGCCAGCTCACCGGGGGACATTTACTACACCTTC. The whole variable domain, filled in from reference TRBV18 and TRBJ1-2, reads NAGVMQNPRHLVRRRGQEARLRCSPMKGHSHVYWYRQLPEEGLKFMVYLQKENIIDESGMPKERFSAEFPKEGPSILRIQQVVRGDSAAYFCASSPGDIYYTFGSGTRLTVV.

The chain carries TRBV10-3 and TRBJ2-3; D is unresolved. Germline values: CDR1 ENHRY, CDR2 SYGVKD. This CDR3 has 12 residues. V was cut by 2 bases and J by 6 bases, with 6 bases left in between. This CDR3 is CAISEKLDTQYF. The CDR3 nucleotides are TGTGCCATCAGTGAGAAGTTGGATACGCAGTATTTT.

J is TRBJ2-7 and V is TRBV13, with D unresolved. CDR1 is PRHDT, CDR2 FYEKMQ, per germline (reference sequence). V was clipped by 5 bases and J by 0 bases, with 14 bases between them. The CDR3 totals 15 residues. The CDR3 here is CASSRLDLSSYEQYF. The CDR3 DNA follows: TGTGCCAGCAGCCGACTCGACCTTAGCTCCTACGAGCAGTACTTC.

This chain links TRBV19 with TRBJ2-7; 9 positions match TRBD2. V gave up 4 bases and J gave up 6 bases; unmatched junction bases: 7. Germline CDR1 LNHDA, CDR2 SQIVND (reference sequence). CDR3 length: 14 residues. Here the CDR3 DNA reads TGTGCCAGTAGTAATAGCGGGGGATCGGGCGAGCAGTACTTC. Its protein is CASSNSGGSGEQYF.

This chain connects TRBV5-1 to TRBJ2-3, with 11 bases lining up with TRBD2. This CDR3 has 16 residues. Per the germline V gene, CDR1 is SGHRS and CDR2 is YFSETQ. Germline trimming cut 0 bases from V and 2 bases from J; bases unmatched to any gene: 2. CDR3 loop: CASSLASGGPTDTQYF. Here the CDR3 DNA reads TGCGCCAGCAGCTTGGCTAGCGGGGGGCCCACAGATACGCAGTATTTT.

V and J are TRBV6-1 and TRBJ1-3, with D hard to call. This CDR3 contains 14 residues. Germline CDR1 MNHNS, CDR2 SASEGT. V was cut by 2 bases and J by 1 base, with 6 bases left in between. CDR3 sequence reads: CASSESGSGNTIYF. In DNA form, the CDR3 reads TGTGCCAGCAGTGAATCTGGTTCTGGAAACACCATATATTTT.

This clone has just one count. The V and J genes are TRBV6-5 and TRBJ2-7; 7 positions agree with TRBD1. Germline lookup yields CDR1 MNHEY and CDR2 SVGAGI. V dropped 6 bases and J dropped 5; count of bases not matched to a gene: 1. The CDR3 is 11 residues long. In DNA form, the CDR3 reads TGTGCCAGCAGGACAGGGAACGAGCAGTACTTC. Translation gives CASRTGNEQYF.

This chain connects TRBV18 to TRBJ1-2, with 8 bases lining up with TRBD1. This CDR3 region has 15 residues. Germline lookup yields CDR1 KGHSH and CDR2 LQKENI. J gave up 7 bases and V 4 bases, and 11 bases lay outside the gene matches. The DNA of the CDR3 is TGTGCCAGCTCACGGATTGGACAGGGAACCGCTGGCTACACCTTC. Translating it yields CASSRIGQGTAGYTF.

This chain joins TRBV29-1 and TRBJ1-2; 11 nucleotides match TRBD1. The CDR3 spans 19 residues. CDR1 SQVTM and CDR2 ANQGSEA come from the germline V gene. V shed 2 bases, J shed 2 bases, and the junction held 16 bases outside the gene matches. CDR3 in amino acids: CSVEIPTRDRGERNYGYTF. Here the CDR3 DNA reads TGCAGCGTTGAAATCCCTACCCGGGACAGGGGGGAACGGAACTATGGCTACACCTTC.

The rearrangement uses TRBV19 and TRBJ1-1, with D perhaps matching TRBD1 (5 bases). CDR3 size: 13 residues. Germline V lookup: CDR1 LNHDA, CDR2 SQIVND (reference sequence). V lost 7 bases, J lost 0 bases, and 9 bases lay in between. The CDR3 DNA reads TGTGCCAGTATGGGGACGGTGAACACTGAAGCTTTCTTT. This codes for CASMGTVNTEAFF. The full variable domain, rest sourced from reference TRBV19 and TRBJ1-1, is DGGITQSPKYLFRKEGQNVTLSCEQNLNHDAMYWYRQDPGQGLRLIYYSQIVNDFQKGDIAEGYSVSREKKESFPLTVTSAQKNPTAFYLCASMGTVNTEAFFGQGTRLTVV.

The genes are TRBV4-3 and TRBJ1-2; D might be TRBD1 (6 bases). This CDR3 spans 15 amino acids. V lost 0 bases, J lost 4 bases, and 12 bases lay in between. The germline CDR1 and CDR2 sequences are LGHNA and YSLEER. CDR3 loop: CASSQDPRQAYGYTF. CDR3 nucleotides: TGCGCCAGCAGCCAAGATCCCCGACAGGCCTATGGCTACACCTTC.

This clone was counted a single time. The chain has TRBV18 and TRBJ1-6; TRBD1 aligns across 7 bases. V was clipped by 6 bases and J by 7 bases; unmatched bases: 6. This CDR3 has 14 residues. The germline gives CDR1 KGHSH, CDR2 LQKENI. The CDR3 reads CASSAQGLNSPLHF. DNA for the CDR3: TGTGCCAGCTCCGCACAGGGGTTGAATTCACCCCTCCACTTT.

The V call is TRBV5-1, the J call TRBJ2-5; D remains unclear. Trimming took off 0 bases at V and 0 bases at J, with 12 bases between the two ends. The CDR3 loop spans 16 amino acids. The germline V gene encodes CDR1 SGHRS and CDR2 YFSETQ. CDR3 nucleotides: TGCGCCAGCAGCTTGGCAAGTTCAGTTTACCAAGAGACCCAGTACTTC. Its protein is CASSLASSVYQETQYF.

The gene calls are TRBV6-5 and TRBJ1-1, with a possible D match to TRBD1 (5 bases). Trimming took 4 bases from V and 6 from J, leaving 12 bases between them. The CDR3 is made up of 13 amino acids. The germline V gene has CDR1 MNHEY and CDR2 SVGAGI. CDR3 sequence (DNA): TGTGCCAGCAGTTGGCGGGGGGAGGCTGAAGCTTTCTTT. Its translation: CASSWRGEAEAFF.

The rearrangement joins TRBV5-6 to TRBJ2-7; tentative D call: TRBD2 (6 bases). Germline CDR1 and CDR2: SGHDT and YYEEEE. There are 13 residues in the CDR3. V dropped 5 bases and J dropped 3 bases, with 12 bases sitting between them. The CDR3 bases are TGTGCCAGCAGTCCCGTGGGGGGCTACGAGCAGTACTTC. Encoded protein: CASSPVGGYEQYF.

The V call is TRBV6-1, the J call TRBJ1-2; D gene uncertain. The CDR3 length is 14 residues. In germline, CDR1 is MNHNS, CDR2 SASEGT. The V gene lost 4 bases and the J gene lost 8 bases, with 17 bases spanning the gap. The CDR3 bases are TGTGCCAGCAGTGTTACCGGGCACCGTGGGGGCTACACCTTC. The encoded protein is CASSVTGHRGGYTF.

V is TRBV7-9 and J is TRBJ2-2; tentatively, D is TRBD2 (5 bases). There are 15 residues in the CDR3. The V gene's germline CDR1 is SEHNR and CDR2 FQNEAQ (reference sequence). The germline V and J ends were trimmed by 1 base and 7 bases, with 13 bases remaining between them. CDR3 bases: TGTGCCAGCAGCTTAGAGCGGCCCTCCCACGGGGAGCTGTTTTTT. The encoded protein is CASSLERPSHGELFF.

This clone has ten or more counts. The J gene is TRBJ2-1, the V gene TRBV9, with D possibly being TRBD1 or TRBD2 (5 bases each). Trimming left V 2 bases short and J 7 bases short, with 13 bases between. This CDR3 has 14 residues. The germline CDR1 and CDR2 sequences are SGDLS and YYNGEE. The CDR3 DNA reads TGTGCCAGCAGCGTTCGTTTCGAGGGGAATGAGCAGTTCTTC. Protein sequence: CASSVRFEGNEQFF.